In its sample, the clone carrying this T cell receptor (beta chain) was seen many times. Its cognate antigen is unknown. This entry belongs to a study of CD8 T cells in ankylosing spondylitis. Overall study results and limits: Reportedly, disease-linked clones are significantly enriched in ankylosing spondylitis patients' matched synovial fluid. Among TCR beta sequences, a motif of eight highly homologous variants appeared characteristic of ankylosing spondylitis blood.

For TCR beta, libraries came from quantitative 5'-RACE with molecular barcodes. TCRdb analysed the 5' RACE reads with MiXCR anew, one entry per CDR3 protein. The sample has fewer than 200,000 distinct CDR3 sequences, roughly 18% seen once; the top ten hold about 4.3%. V lost 4 bases to trimming and J lost 5 bases; unmatched junction nucleotides: 8. The CDR3 contains 15 residues. CDR1 and CDR2 from the germline V gene are LGHDT and YNNKEL (reference sequence). The J gene is TRBJ1-5, the V gene TRBV3-1, with TRBD1 identical over 7 bases. The sequenced material came from blood, either unsorted or a sorted T cell fraction (not recorded which). This clonotype was obtained from a male donor aged 5-30 years with ankylosing spondylitis or in good health (not recorded which). The CDR3 DNA follows: TGTGCCAGCAGCCCCACGGGACAGAGCTATCAGCCCCAGCATTTT. This gives the protein CASSPTGQSYQPQHF. The full variable domain, its missing parts supplied by reference TRBV3-1 and TRBJ1-5, is DTAVSQTPKYLVTQMGNDKSIKCEQNLGHDTMYWYKQDSKKFLKIMFSYNNKELIINETVPNRFSPKSPDKAHLNLHINSLELGDSAVYFCASSPTGQSYQPQHFGDGTRLSIL.